The 23 T cell receptor beta chains reported below all come from one sample, sequenced in a study of T cell repertoires in cytomegalovirus infection. These TCRs' antigens remain unknown. TCRdb independently ran MiXCR on the reads; one entry per CDR3 protein. The sample contains about 83,000 distinct CDR3 sequences, more than 40% of which appear only once. Sequences were derived from CD8+ T cells from cultured PBMCs, sampled from culture after CMV antigen stimulation. These receptors were collected from a human donor in good health (CMV status not recorded). Some clones in this sample may be carry-over from other donors' samples.

V and J are TRBV20-1 and TRBJ1-6; the D gene is possibly TRBD1 (5 bases). Germline V gives CDR1 DFQATT, CDR2 SNEGSKA (reference sequence). CDR3 length: 13 residues. V lost 6 bases to trimming and J lost 7 bases, with 13 bases between them. The CDR3 is CSAGGTANSPLHF. The DNA for the CDR3 is TGCAGTGCGGGGGGGACTGCCAATTCACCCCTCCACTTT.

The chain couples TRBV4-1 to TRBJ1-2; tentative D call: TRBD1 (6 bases). This CDR3 has 14 residues. Germline assignment: CDR1 MGHRA and CDR2 YSYEKL. Trimming shortened V by 0 bases and J by 3 bases, and 8 bases separated the two germline ends. The DNA of the CDR3 is TGCGCCAGCAGCCAAGACCCAGGGGACTATGGCTACACCTTC. As protein: CASSQDPGDYGYTF.

This clonotype has a single count. This chain connects TRBV19 to TRBJ2-7; D may be TRBD2 (5 bases). Between the trimmed V and J ends, which lost 10 bases and 3 bases, there was a span of 13 bases. CDR1 LNHDA and CDR2 SQIVND come from the germline V gene (reference sequence). The CDR3 has 12 amino acids. The CDR3 spells CATAGPDYEQYF. In nucleotides, the CDR3 is TGTGCCACCGCGGGCCCTGACTACGAGCAGTACTTC.

In DNA form, the CDR3 reads TGTGCCAGCAGCTCATATGGACAGGGTATGGATGAGCAGTTCTTC. It codes for CASSSYGQGMDEQFF. The chain is built from TRBV7-3 and TRBJ2-1; 8 bases map to TRBD1. V lost 4 bases, J lost 8 bases, and 10 bases stayed unmatched. There are 15 residues in the CDR3. Per germline, CDR1 SGHTA and CDR2 FQGTGA.

The V gene is TRBV7-4, the J gene TRBJ1-2; D is ambiguous. CDR1 is SGHVT and CDR2 is SQSDAQ in the germline V gene. The CDR3 spans 16 residues. V lost 1 base, J lost 6 bases, and 18 bases lay in between. The CDR3 spells CASSLVSTVKTDGYTF. The DNA of the CDR3 is TGTGCCAGCAGCTTAGTAAGCACAGTCAAAACGGATGGCTACACCTTC.

This clonotype has only a few counts. The chain has TRBV28 and TRBJ1-2, with TRBD1 identical over 9 bases. The V gene end was trimmed by 2 bases and the J gene end by 8 bases; junction bases not matched to a gene: 9. The CDR3 spans 15 residues. Germline values: CDR1 MDHEN, CDR2 SYDVKM. CDR3 bases: TGTGCCAGCAGTTTACTCGCCGGGACAGGGTTGGGCTACACCTTC. This gives the protein CASSLLAGTGLGYTF.

In DNA form, the CDR3 reads TGCAGTGTCATAGGGGGACAGCCGTACGAGCAGTACTTC. Translation: CSVIGGQPYEQYF. The chain employs TRBV20-1 and TRBJ2-7, with 7 positions matching TRBD1. V lost 7 bases to trimming and J lost 4 bases; unmatched junction nucleotides: 10. This CDR3 is built from 13 residues. CDR1 is DFQATT and CDR2 is SNEGSKA in the germline V gene (reference sequence).

The chain couples TRBV11-2 to TRBJ1-4; D is undetermined. The V gene's germline CDR1 is SGHAT and CDR2 FQNNGV. The CDR3 has 16 amino acids. V lost 5 bases and J lost 4, with 17 bases in between. CDR3 loop: CASSPVLAVFNEKLFF. Written as DNA, the CDR3 is TGTGCCAGCAGCCCCGTGCTGGCGGTATTTAATGAAAAACTGTTTTTT.

The chain couples TRBV7-8 to TRBJ2-7; 7 bases are shared with TRBD2. The germline V gene encodes CDR1 SGHVS and CDR2 FQNEAQ. J gave up 3 bases and V 2 bases, and 7 bases lay outside the gene matches. The CDR3 covers 15 residues. The CDR3 is CASSLLASGFYEQYF. In DNA form, the CDR3 reads TGTGCCAGCAGCTTATTGGCTAGCGGATTCTACGAGCAGTACTTC. The whole variable domain, filled in from reference TRBV7-8 and TRBJ2-7, reads GAGVSQSPRYKVAKRGQDVALRCDPISGHVSLFWYQQALGQGPEFLTYFQNEAQLDKSGLPSDRFFAERPEGSVSTLKIQRTQQEDSAVYLCASSLLASGFYEQYFGPGTRLTVT.

The V call is TRBV10-3, the J call TRBJ2-3; D remains ambiguous. The CDR3 has 13 residues. V shed 8 bases and J shed 2 bases, with 11 bases lying between them. Germline CDR1 is ENHRY and CDR2 is SYGVKD. Written as DNA, the CDR3 is TGTGCCATCCTAACAGACCCCACAGATACGCAGTATTTT. This sequence encodes CAILTDPTDTQYF.

The chain is built from TRBV20-1 and TRBJ2-3; 12 bases agree with TRBD2. The V and J ends lost 3 bases and 2 bases, in that order; junction bases with no gene match: 15. The CDR3 runs 19 residues. Germline lookup yields CDR1 DFQATT and CDR2 SNEGSKA (reference sequence). The CDR3, as DNA: TGCAGTGCTAGTTCGGGGCTAGCGGGAGGGCCCCGAAACACAGATACGCAGTATTTT. This gives the protein CSASSGLAGGPRNTDTQYF.

This chain uses TRBV11-2 with TRBJ2-5, with TRBD2 identical over 10 bases. CDR3 length: 17 amino acids. Germline CDR1 and CDR2: SGHAT and FQNNGV. Losses at the gene ends were 2 bases for V and 5 bases for J; bases not matched to a gene: 11. The CDR3, as DNA: TGTGCCAGCAGCTTATCCCCCAGCGGGAGGGCCCGGGAGACCCAGTACTTC. Amino acid sequence: CASSLSPSGRARETQYF.

CDR3 in amino acids: CASSISKQTSYEQYF. CDR3 nucleotides: TGTGCCAGTAGTATCTCGAAACAGACCTCCTACGAGCAGTACTTC. This chain links TRBV19 with TRBJ2-7, with D unclear. Germline V gene sequence: CDR1 LNHDA, CDR2 SQIVND (reference sequence). The CDR3 extends over 15 amino acids. V was shortened by 3 bases and J by 0 bases, with 12 bases between the two germline ends.

V and J are TRBV27 and TRBJ2-3; the D gene is possibly TRBD2 (5 bases). CDR1 is MNHEY, CDR2 SMNVEV, per germline (reference sequence). CDR3 length equals 15 residues. V lost 0 bases to trimming and J lost 1 base, with 8 bases between them. The CDR3 DNA reads as TGTGCCAGCAGTTTATCTGCGGGCGGCACAGATACGCAGTATTTT. It specifies CASSLSAGGTDTQYF.

In its sample, this clonotype was seen a few times. The chain recombines TRBV4-2 with TRBJ1-1, with 8 nucleotides matching TRBD1. CDR3 length equals 15 residues. Germline-derived CDR1 and CDR2 are LGHNA and YNFKEQ. V trimming: 3 bases; J trimming: 2 bases; junction bases outside the gene matches: 5. CDR3 in DNA: TGTGCCAGCAGCCAGGAGGGACAGGCCAACACTGAAGCTTTCTTT. Its translation: CASSQEGQANTEAFF.

The rearrangement links TRBV9 to TRBJ2-1, with 10 bases fitting TRBD2. Losses at the gene ends were 4 bases for V and 5 bases for J; bases not matched to a gene: 3. In germline, CDR1 is SGDLS, CDR2 YYNGEE. The CDR3 has 14 amino acids. The CDR3 region has the DNA TGTGCCAGCAGCCCCAGCGGGAGGGACAATGAGCAGTTCTTC. It encodes CASSPSGRDNEQFF.

This clonotype was seen a handful of times. V is TRBV11-3 and J is TRBJ2-7, with 9 bases matching TRBD1. Germline CDR1 reads SGHNT; CDR2 reads YENEEA. The V gene end was trimmed by 5 bases and the J gene end by 5 bases; junction bases not matched to a gene: 7. The CDR3 loop spans 14 amino acids. Written as DNA, the CDR3 is TGTGCCAGCAGCCCTCGGACAGGGGATCACGAGCAGTACTTC. It codes for CASSPRTGDHEQYF. The variable domain in full, completed from reference TRBV11-3 and TRBJ2-7, reads EAGVVQSPRYKIIEKKQPVAFWCNPISGHNTLYWYLQNLGQGPELLIRYENEEAVDDSQLPKDRFSAERLKGVDSTLKIQPAELGDSAVYLCASSPRTGDHEQYFGPGTRLTVT.

The V and J genes are TRBV12-3 or TRBV12-4 and TRBJ2-7; D not resolved. The ends were cut back, 0 bases at V and 9 bases at J, with 12 bases in the middle. This CDR3 has 13 residues. The CDR3 is CASSLALTKGQYF. The CDR3 nucleotides are TGTGCCAGCAGTTTAGCGCTGACAAAGGGGCAGTACTTC.

This clonotype appeared a few times. The chain combines TRBV9 with TRBJ2-5; 10 nucleotides line up with TRBD1. Germline CDR1 SGDLS, CDR2 YYNGEE. The CDR3 spans 14 residues. The V gene end was trimmed by 4 bases and the J gene end by 1 base; junction bases not matched to a gene: 1. DNA for the CDR3: TGTGCCAGCAGCTGGACAGGGGGCCAAGAGACCCAGTACTTC. Translated, it gives CASSWTGGQETQYF.

This clonotype has more than one count but fewer than ten. The chain links TRBV11-2 to TRBJ2-2, with TRBD1 matching over 9 bases. Germline CDR1 SGHAT, CDR2 FQNNGV. CDR3 size: 18 residues. With V trimmed by 5 bases and J by 5 bases, 15 bases remained unmatched. CDR3 loop: CASSPQGAYLRRTGELFF. The CDR3 DNA reads TGTGCCAGCAGCCCACAGGGGGCGTATTTAAGGAGGACCGGGGAGCTGTTTTTT.

The chain couples TRBV20-1 to TRBJ2-2; D unresolved. The germline CDR1 and CDR2 sequences are DFQATT and SNEGSKA (reference sequence). The CDR3 covers 13 residues. V lost 5 bases to trimming and J lost 4 bases, with 11 bases between them. The CDR3 spells CSALDGSTGELFF. CDR3 sequence (DNA): TGCAGTGCTTTGGACGGTTCCACCGGGGAGCTGTTTTTT.

The chain combines TRBV28 with TRBJ2-2, with D uncertain. CDR3 length: 11 residues. Germline V lookup: CDR1 MDHEN, CDR2 SYDVKM. V lost 6 bases, J lost 4 bases, and 3 bases lay in between. The CDR3 DNA is TGTGCCAGCAGCCGCACCGGGGAGCTGTTTTTT. It yields the protein CASSRTGELFF.

J is TRBJ2-1 and V is TRBV7-6; no firm D call. CDR3 length: 13 residues. The germline V gene has CDR1 SGHVS and CDR2 FNYEAQ. Trimming shortened V by 6 bases and J by 7 bases, and 13 bases separated the two germline ends. CDR3 sequence: CASSTRNRNEQFF. The DNA for the CDR3 is TGTGCCAGCAGTACAAGGAATCGGAATGAGCAGTTCTTC. The full variable domain, rest sourced from reference TRBV7-6 and TRBJ2-1, is GAGVSQSPRYKVTKRGQDVALRCDPISGHVSLYWYRQALGQGPEFLTYFNYEAQQDKSGLPNDRFSAERPEGSISTLTIQRTEQRDSAMYRCASSTRNRNEQFFGPGTRLTVL.